These 4 T cell receptor beta chains originate from one sample sequenced in a study of human T cells and chemical hapten exposure. TCRdb re-called the RACE reads through MiXCR, storing one row per CDR3 protein. The table includes approximately 370,000 distinct CDR3 sequences, roughly 6% detected once. The time point was: pre-sensitization, week 0. The treatment here: therapeutic diphenylcyclopropenone sensitization with weekly scalp DPC. Sequencing used whole blood, obtained in connection with sensitization to the hapten diphenylcyclopropenone (DPC). The receptors shown here come from a woman younger than 35 with alopecia areata. Some clones in this sample may be carry-over from other donors' samples.

This clonotype has just a few counts. The chain links TRBV7-2 to TRBJ1-2; no firm D call. There are 13 residues in the CDR3. Per germline, CDR1 SGHTA and CDR2 FQGNSA. The V end lost 3 bases, the J end lost 1 base, and 6 bases lay between the germline ends. CDR3 region: CASSLNFNYGYTF. As DNA, the CDR3 is TGTGCCAGCAGCTTGAATTTTAACTATGGCTACACCTTC.

V is TRBV12-3 or TRBV12-4 and J is TRBJ1-4; TRBD1 might be the D (6 bases). This CDR3 is built from 14 residues. The V and J ends lost 5 bases and 8 bases respectively, with 15 bases between them. The CDR3 DNA is TGTGCCAGCAGTCCTGAGGGGGGTGAAGAAAAACTGTTTTTT. It yields the protein CASSPEGGEEKLFF.

V gene TRBV14 combines with J gene TRBJ2-1, with D possibly matching TRBD2 (6 bases). The germline V and J ends were trimmed by 4 bases and 13 bases, with 11 bases remaining between them. The germline gives CDR1 SGHDN, CDR2 FVKESK. The CDR3 loop spans 11 amino acids. Here the CDR3 reads CASSPGTSQFF. CDR3 nucleotides: TGTGCCAGCAGCCCGGGGACTTCCCAGTTCTTC.

This clonotype has just a few counts. This chain connects TRBV20-1 to TRBJ2-3; D remains unclear. Trimming shortened V by 5 bases and J by 0 bases, and 6 bases separated the two germline ends. Germline V gene sequence: CDR1 DFQATT, CDR2 SNEGSKA (reference sequence). CDR3 length equals 12 residues. CDR3 nucleotides: TGCAGTGCTTTTGACAGCACAGATACGCAGTATTTT. Protein sequence: CSAFDSTDTQYF.